What follows are 30 T cell receptor beta chains derived from one specimen sequenced in a study of shared clonotypes between healthy human individuals. TCRdb's table, derived via immunoSEQ multiplex PCR, lists solely in-frame clones and lacks some. Seen here are hundreds of thousands of clones, around 78% observed once, and the top ten hold more than 1.5%. The specimen sequenced was memory CD4+ T cells sorted from blood. Stated subset: CD45RA-negative fraction. The receptor set was obtained from a woman aged 30 to 39 in good health.

Only a few counts were recorded for this clone. J is TRBJ2-7 and V is TRBV2; TRBD1 agrees at 9 bases. V shed 6 bases, J shed 1 base, and the junction held 10 bases outside the gene matches. The CDR3 has 16 amino acids. The germline gives CDR1 SNHLY, CDR2 FYNNEI. This CDR3 reads CASRHLEDRGSYEQYF. The CDR3 nucleotides are TGTGCCAGCAGACATTTGGAGGACAGGGGATCCTACGAGCAGTACTTC.

V gene TRBV5-1 combines with J gene TRBJ2-7; D perhaps matches TRBD2 (5 bases). This CDR3 is 16 amino acids long. Looked up from germline, CDR1 is SGHRS and CDR2 is YFSETQ. Trimming pared 0 bases from V and 0 bases from J, leaving 13 bases between. The CDR3 here is CASSLGQASSSYEQYF. The CDR3 bases are TGCGCCAGCAGCTTGGGGCAGGCTAGCTCCTCCTACGAGCAGTACTTC.

In the case of this clone: It may be a read error: a sequence one base away is much more abundant. At the DNA level, this CDR3 is encoded by other sequences in the same sample as well. V is TRBV5-1 and J is TRBJ2-3; the match to TRBD2 covers 12 bases. The CDR3 length is 15 residues. The junction had 0 bases not matched to a gene; V was cut back by 0 bases and J by 4 bases. Germline CDR1 and CDR2: SGHRS and YFSETQ. In DNA, the CDR3 is TGCGCCAGCAGCTTGGGACTAGCGGGAGCAGATACGCAGTATTTT. It codes for CASSLGLAGADTQYF.

Remarks on this clone: The likely explanation is a read error, given a far larger clone one base away. The chain joins TRBV13 to TRBJ2-6; D remains unclear. The CDR3 has 12 amino acids. Germline CDR1 PRHDT, CDR2 FYEKMQ (reference sequence). The ends were cut back, 4 bases at V and 2 bases at J, with 0 bases in the middle. CDR3 coding DNA: TGTGCCAGCAGCTCTGGGGCCAACGTCCTGACTTTC. Residues: CASSSGANVLTF. The full variable domain, with the rest looked up from reference TRBV13 and TRBJ2-6, is AAGVIQSPRHLIKEKRETATLKCYPIPRHDTVYWYQQGPGQDPQFLISFYEKMQSDKGSIPDRFSAQQFSDYHSELNMSSLELGDSALYFCASSSGANVLTFGAGSRLTVL.

The J gene is TRBJ2-1, the V gene TRBV10-3; no clear D gene. CDR3 length: 14 residues. With 4 bases removed from V and 0 bases from J, the gap between germline ends came to 7 bases. Germline V lookup: CDR1 ENHRY, CDR2 SYGVKD. The CDR3 DNA reads TGTGCCATCAGTGCGGCAGACTCCTACAATGAGCAGTTCTTC. Its protein product is CAISAADSYNEQFF.

J is TRBJ2-7 and V is TRBV11-1, with TRBD1 identical over 8 bases. Trimming removed 3 bases from V and 6 bases from J; junction bases left unmatched: 10. Germline V gives CDR1 SGHAT, CDR2 FQDESV (reference sequence). The CDR3 consists of 15 residues. As DNA, the CDR3 is TGTGCCAGCAGCTTGGTCCTTGGACAGGGCAGCGAGCAGTACTTC. This translates into CASSLVLGQGSEQYF. The complete variable domain, with remaining parts taken from reference TRBV11-1 and TRBJ2-7, reads EAEVAQSPRYKITEKSQAVAFWCDPISGHATLYWYRQILGQGPELLVQFQDESVVDDSQLPKDRFSAERLKGVDSTLKIQPAELGDSAMYLCASSLVLGQGSEQYFGPGTRLTVT.

The chain combines TRBV19 with TRBJ2-2, with 13 bases identical to TRBD2. The CDR3 is made up of 19 amino acids. Germline loops: CDR1 LNHDA, CDR2 SQIVND (reference sequence). With 4 bases clipped from V and 0 bases from J, the junction kept 8 bases outside the gene matches. The CDR3, as DNA: TGTGCCAGTAGTAAGAGGACTAGCGGGGGCACCACGAACACCGGGGAGCTGTTTTTT. As protein: CASSKRTSGGTTNTGELFF.

V gene TRBV6-6 combines with J gene TRBJ1-1; a possible D gene is TRBD1 (5 bases). Trimming removed 7 bases from V and 0 bases from J, with 15 bases in between. The CDR3 loop spans 15 amino acids. CDR1 is MNHNY and CDR2 is SVGAGI in the germline V gene (reference sequence). The CDR3: CASKDGTSLNTEAFF. CDR3 coding DNA: TGTGCCAGCAAAGACGGGACCTCCTTGAACACTGAAGCTTTCTTT.

About this clone itself: This sample includes further DNA sequences coding for the same CDR3. The gene calls are TRBV28 and TRBJ2-7; D unresolved. V lost 5 bases, J lost 3 bases, and 5 bases lay in between. This CDR3 has 11 amino acids. Germline CDR1 reads MDHEN; CDR2 reads SYDVKM. In DNA form, the CDR3 reads TGTGCCAGCAGTGGGCGCTACGAGCAGTACTTC. Protein product: CASSGRYEQYF.

The CDR3 protein is CASRLSGRTDTQYF. The CDR3 region has the DNA TGTGCCAGTAGGCTTAGCGGGAGGACAGATACGCAGTATTTT. The chain links TRBV19 to TRBJ2-3; 10 nucleotides align to TRBD2. The CDR3 sequence is 14 residues long. CDR1 is LNHDA, CDR2 SQIVND, per germline (reference sequence). V shed 6 bases, J shed 3 bases, and the junction held 3 bases outside the gene matches. Filled out from reference TRBV19 and TRBJ2-3, the complete variable domain reads DGGITQSPKYLFRKEGQNVTLSCEQNLNHDAMYWYRQDPGQGLRLIYYSQIVNDFQKGDIAEGYSVSREKKESFPLTVTSAQKNPTAFYLCASRLSGRTDTQYFGPGTRLTVL.

As regards this clone: This may arise from a read error, as a much more abundant clone is one base away. This chain joins TRBV28 and TRBJ2-7; D may be TRBD1 (5 bases). Per the germline V gene, CDR1 is MDHEN and CDR2 is SYDVKM. CDR3 length equals 15 residues. The CDR3 region has the DNA TGTGCCAGCAATTTATCAGGCAGGGTATCCTACGAGCAGTACTTC. It yields the protein CASNLSGRVSYEQYF.

The V and J genes are TRBV5-1 and TRBJ2-1; TRBD2 aligns across 7 bases. Germline V lookup: CDR1 SGHRS, CDR2 YFSETQ. The ends lost 0 bases at V and 4 bases at J; junction bases unmatched: 4. The CDR3 length is 15 residues. The CDR3 sequence: CASSLGSSGYNEQFF. The CDR3, as DNA: TGCGCCAGCAGCTTGGGATCTAGCGGATACAATGAGCAGTTCTTC. Filled out from reference TRBV5-1 and TRBJ2-1, the complete variable domain reads KAGVTQTPRYLIKTRGQQVTLSCSPISGHRSVSWYQQTPGQGLQFLFEYFSETQRNKGNFPGRFSGRQFSNSRSEMNVSTLELGDSALYLCASSLGSSGYNEQFFGPGTRLTVL.

The chain recombines TRBV6-1 with TRBJ1-1; no reliable D call. Per the germline V gene, CDR1 is MNHNS and CDR2 is SASEGT. This CDR3 region has 14 residues. Trimming pared 4 bases from V and 0 bases from J, leaving 9 bases between. The CDR3 bases are TGTGCCAGCAGTGCAGGACGGTTGAACACTGAAGCTTTCTTT. It specifies CASSAGRLNTEAFF.

This clone was detected only a few times. V usage is TRBV27 and J usage is TRBJ2-2; D unclear. Germline V gene lookup returns CDR1 MNHEY and CDR2 SMNVEV (reference sequence). Trimming removed 6 bases from V and 4 bases from J, with 12 bases in between. This CDR3 has 14 amino acids. The CDR3 sequence is CASSPNMGTGELFF. In DNA form, the CDR3 reads TGTGCCAGCAGCCCTAACATGGGCACCGGGGAGCTGTTTTTT.

The V and J genes are TRBV2 and TRBJ1-3; no reliable D call. Germline V lookup: CDR1 SNHLY, CDR2 FYNNEI. The CDR3 is 12 residues long. V was shortened by 7 bases and J by 2 bases, with 6 bases between the two germline ends. CDR3 DNA: TGTGCCAGCAAAAGGGCTGGAAACACCATATATTTT. It codes for CASKRAGNTIYF.

The J gene is TRBJ1-1, the V gene TRBV14; no clear D. Germline CDR1 reads SGHDN; CDR2 reads FVKESK. The CDR3 sequence is 14 residues long. Trimming left V 1 base short and J 0 bases short, with 6 bases between. CDR3 bases: TGTGCCAGCAGCCAAGGTGCGGTGAACACTGAAGCTTTCTTT. It yields the protein CASSQGAVNTEAFF.

The gene calls are TRBV11-2 and TRBJ1-1, with unresolved D. The V gene's germline CDR1 is SGHAT and CDR2 FQNNGV. The ends were cut back, 6 bases at V and 7 bases at J, with 21 bases in the middle. This CDR3 comprises 15 residues. CDR3 amino acids: CASRTLSGPIFEAFF. The CDR3 DNA reads TGTGCCAGCAGGACCCTATCCGGGCCAATCTTTGAAGCTTTCTTT.

This chain links TRBV27 with TRBJ1-3, with D possibly being TRBD1 (6 bases). The V gene's germline CDR1 is MNHEY and CDR2 SMNVEV (reference sequence). There are 14 residues in the CDR3. The V end was cut by 5 bases, the J end by 1 base, with 9 bases between. The CDR3 bases are TGTGCCAGCAGTCCCGGACAGTCTGGAAACACCATATATTTT. Protein: CASSPGQSGNTIYF.

The V call is TRBV27, the J call TRBJ1-1; D possibly corresponds to TRBD1 (5 bases). The germline V and J ends were trimmed by 3 bases and 4 bases, with 12 bases remaining between them. The CDR3 spans 14 residues. CDR1 is MNHEY, CDR2 SMNVEV, per germline (reference sequence). CDR3 sequence reads: CASSFRAVATEAFF. The CDR3 nucleotides read TGTGCCAGCAGTTTCAGGGCGGTTGCCACTGAAGCTTTCTTT.

The chain is built from TRBV6-5 and TRBJ1-2; D unclear. The V end lost 0 bases, the J end lost 5 bases, and 13 bases lay between the germline ends. The length of the CDR3 is 15 residues. Germline V gene data show CDR1 as MNHEY and CDR2 as SVGAGI. CDR3 sequence (DNA): TGTGCCAGCAGTTACTCGGGCAGCCGTGGTTATGGCTACACCTTC. Translating gives CASSYSGSRGYGYTF.

This clone has a handful of counts. At the DNA level, this CDR3 is encoded by other sequences in the same sample as well. The chain employs TRBV6-1 and TRBJ2-1; D not certain. Germline V gene sequence: CDR1 MNHNS, CDR2 SASEGT. V lost 1 base and J lost 1, with 8 bases in between. This CDR3 contains 15 residues. The CDR3 DNA is TGTGCCAGCAGTGAAGGACGCGGATCCTACAATGAGCAGTTCTTC. It specifies CASSEGRGSYNEQFF.

The V and J genes are TRBV7-9 and TRBJ2-5, with D uncertain. The CDR3 sequence is 14 residues long. Germline loops: CDR1 SEHNR, CDR2 FQNEAQ (reference sequence). Trimming took off 5 bases at V and 3 bases at J, with 13 bases between the two ends. CDR3 nucleotides: TGTGCCAGCAGCCCCCTTGCGAGAGAAGAGACCCAGTACTTC. Its protein is CASSPLAREETQYF.

The rearrangement uses TRBV6-6 and TRBJ1-4; D uncertain. In germline, CDR1 is MNHNY, CDR2 SVGAGI (reference sequence). The CDR3 is made up of 14 amino acids. Deletions cut 7 bases from V and 7 bases from J, with 16 bases between. The chain's CDR3 is CASNLKGLGEKLFF. CDR3 DNA: TGTGCCAGCAACTTGAAAGGATTGGGTGAAAAACTGTTTTTT.

The chain joins TRBV28 to TRBJ2-7; D may be TRBD1 or TRBD2 (5 bases each). Trimming cost V 6 bases and J 5 bases, with 14 bases left between them. The CDR3 length is 13 residues. Germline V CDR1 and CDR2: MDHEN, SYDVKM. This chain's CDR3 is CASRGSRGHEQYF. The CDR3 bases are TGTGCCAGCAGGGGGTCCCGGGGCCACGAGCAGTACTTC.

V and J are TRBV10-2 and TRBJ1-1; TRBD1 might be the D (6 bases). The CDR3 runs 13 residues. V lost 6 bases and J lost 1, with 9 bases in between. Germline CDR1 WSHSY, CDR2 SAAADI. CDR3 nucleotides: TGCGCCAGCAGGGAGGGGGGGAACACTGAAGCTTTCTTT. This encodes CASREGGNTEAFF.

This chain links TRBV7-2 with TRBJ2-1; possible D gene TRBD2, 5 bases. The CDR3 extends over 14 amino acids. CDR1 is SGHTA and CDR2 is FQGNSA in the germline V gene. Between the trimmed V and J ends, which lost 7 bases and 5 bases, there was a span of 15 bases. This CDR3 is CASTPSYLDNEQFF. DNA for the CDR3: TGTGCCAGCACCCCTAGCTATCTGGACAATGAGCAGTTCTTC.

The chain carries TRBV12-5 and TRBJ2-5; 8 positions agree with TRBD2. Germline assignment: CDR1 LGHNT and CDR2 FRNRAP. This CDR3 has 13 residues. With V trimmed by 6 bases and J by 5 bases, 5 bases remained unmatched. In nucleotides, the CDR3 is TGTGCTAGTGGACCGGGACTAGTCGAGACCCAGTACTTC. Amino acid sequence: CASGPGLVETQYF.

V and J are TRBV5-5 and TRBJ1-1; the D is unclear. Germline V lookup: CDR1 SGHKS, CDR2 YYEKEE (reference sequence). Trimming took 0 bases from V and 3 from J, leaving 6 bases between them. The CDR3 runs to 13 residues. CDR3 residues: CASSLGTYTEAFF. The CDR3 bases are TGTGCCAGCAGCTTGGGTACATACACTGAAGCTTTCTTT.

The chain has TRBV25-1 and TRBJ2-6; TRBD2 is a possible D gene (5 bases). This CDR3 is built from 14 residues. Germline V CDR1 and CDR2: MGHDK, SYGVNS. V dropped 4 bases and J dropped 4 bases, with 8 bases sitting between them. DNA for the CDR3: TGTGCCAGCAGTGGGACTCGGGGGGCCAACGTCCTGACTTTC. This codes for CASSGTRGANVLTF.

This clone was counted only a few times. The gene calls are TRBV5-1 and TRBJ1-1; D is perhaps TRBD1 (5 bases). The CDR3 is 15 residues long. V was trimmed by 0 bases and J by 4 bases, leaving 13 bases between them. Per germline, CDR1 SGHRS and CDR2 YFSETQ. The CDR3: CASSLDVGGVTEAFF. The CDR3 nucleotides are TGCGCCAGCAGCTTGGATGTTGGGGGAGTCACTGAAGCTTTCTTT.